The present T cell receptor (beta chain) was sequenced within a study of blood T cell repertoires in COVID-19. Assay used: immunoSEQ multiplex PCR; TCRdb lists only in-frame clones, some missing. Of around 270,000 clones in the sample, 75% to 90% were seen once. The study recruited exposed participants who had met a COVID-19 case within 2 weeks before entry. The germline V and J ends were trimmed by 0 bases and 0 bases, with 6 bases remaining between them. Germline values: CDR1 MNHEY, CDR2 SVGEGT. The length of the CDR3 is 15 residues. This receptor was obtained from a woman between 40 and 50 years old who had been exposed to COVID-19. This chain links TRBV6-2 or TRBV6-3 with TRBJ1-3; unclear D gene. Sequencing was carried out using PBMCs or T cells enriched from blood (not recorded which). CDR3 sequence reads: CASSYSRRSGNTIYF. The CDR3 DNA follows: TGTGCCAGCAGTTACTCGAGGCGCTCTGGAAACACCATATATTTT.